Each of the 31 T cell receptor beta chains below was sequenced from the same sample in a study of shared clonotypes between healthy human individuals. Sequencing was performed with immunoSEQ multiplex PCR; in TCRdb, only in-frame clones are kept and a portion is missing. This sample has 1.6 million or so clones; 98% occur once, and the top ten carry 0.3% to 0.45%. Specimen: naive CD4+ T cells sorted from blood. Subset given: CD45RA+ positively selected. These receptors came from a young man in good health.

V gene TRBV4-3 combines with J gene TRBJ2-2, with D unresolved. V lost 5 bases and J 3 bases, leaving 19 bases between the germline ends. This CDR3 has 17 amino acids. Germline V gives CDR1 LGHNA, CDR2 YSLEER. The CDR3 loop is CASSDKIGSLDTGELFF. CDR3 DNA: TGCGCCAGCAGCGACAAGATTGGTAGTCTCGACACCGGGGAGCTGTTTTTT.

The chain recombines TRBV9 with TRBJ2-7, with TRBD1 identical over 8 bases. In germline, CDR1 is SGDLS, CDR2 YYNGEE. The junction had 15 bases not matched to a gene; V was cut back by 4 bases and J by 6 bases. This CDR3 spans 16 amino acids. CDR3 DNA: TGTGCCAGCAGCTTCCTCCCCGTGCAGGGGGCAGGCGAGCAGTACTTC. This sequence encodes CASSFLPVQGAGEQYF.

The genes are TRBV7-6 and TRBJ1-1; no clear D gene. Germline V lookup: CDR1 SGHVS, CDR2 FNYEAQ. Trimming removed 1 base from V and 0 bases from J, with 9 bases in between. The CDR3 is made up of 15 amino acids. Here the CDR3 DNA reads TGTGCCAGCAGCTTAGAAGGAGTGATGAACACTGAAGCTTTCTTT. It yields the protein CASSLEGVMNTEAFF.

The chain couples TRBV28 to TRBJ1-2; 9 positions match TRBD1. This CDR3 is 15 amino acids long. Germline trimming cut 2 bases from V and 7 bases from J; bases unmatched to any gene: 8. CDR1 is MDHEN, CDR2 SYDVKM, per germline. The CDR3 DNA reads as TGTGCCAGCAGTTTAACATACAGGGGGCACGGTGGCTACACCTTC. As protein: CASSLTYRGHGGYTF.

CDR3 region: CASSIPQGNTGELFF. CDR3 DNA sequence: TGTGCCAGCAGCATCCCCCAGGGGAACACCGGGGAGCTGTTTTTT. The chain is built from TRBV7-9 and TRBJ2-2; the D gene is possibly TRBD1 (5 bases). Germline V lookup: CDR1 SEHNR, CDR2 FQNEAQ (reference sequence). V lost 5 bases, J lost 1 base, and 11 bases lay in between. The CDR3 sequence is 15 residues long. Drawing the rest from reference TRBV7-9 and TRBJ2-2, the complete variable domain is DTGVSQNPRHKITKRGQNVTFRCDPISEHNRLYWYRQTLGQGPEFLTYFQNEAQLEKSRLLSDRFSAERPKGSFSTLEIQRTEQGDSAMYLCASSIPQGNTGELFFGEGSRLTVL.

V and J are TRBV28 and TRBJ2-1; 10 bases match TRBD1. Germline V CDR1 and CDR2: MDHEN, SYDVKM. The CDR3 contains 18 residues. Trimming at V came to 6 bases and at J to 4 bases, leaving 15 bases not matched to a gene. DNA for the CDR3: TGTGCCAGCAGCCCAGGGGTTCGACAGGGGGCGAAATACAATGAGCAGTTCTTC. Its translation is CASSPGVRQGAKYNEQFF.

To note about this clone: The junction differs from germline at one of its ends, possibly a read error. J is TRBJ2-1 and V is TRBV2; TRBD2 is a possible D gene (5 bases). This CDR3 has 10 residues. Germline-derived CDR1 and CDR2 are SNHLY and FYNNEI. For the CDR3, the DNA is TGCGCGAGAGGGATCAATGAGCAGTTCTTC. Translated, it gives CARGINEQFF.

The chain joins TRBV28 to TRBJ1-5, with D perhaps TRBD1 (6 bases). V dropped 4 bases and J dropped 1 base, with 11 bases sitting between them. Germline V gene sequence: CDR1 MDHEN, CDR2 SYDVKM. The CDR3 has 15 residues. The CDR3 spells CASSSQGGSNQPQHF. The DNA for the CDR3 is TGTGCCAGCAGTTCCCAAGGGGGGAGCAATCAGCCCCAGCATTTT.

This clone was seen a handful of times. The chain carries TRBV27 and TRBJ1-2; 8 bases line up with TRBD1. The CDR3 loop spans 15 amino acids. Losses at the gene ends were 6 bases for V and 4 bases for J; bases not matched to a gene: 10. Germline V gives CDR1 MNHEY, CDR2 SMNVEV (reference sequence). For the CDR3, the DNA is TGTGCCAGCAGACCTGGACAGGGAACAATCTATGGCTACACCTTC. This translates into CASRPGQGTIYGYTF.

V and J are TRBV25-1 and TRBJ2-5; 9 bases are a match to TRBD2. CDR3 size: 16 residues. The germline V gene has CDR1 MGHDK and CDR2 SYGVNS. V lost 5 bases, J lost 5 bases, and 12 bases stayed unmatched. The CDR3 here is CASSPPGLAGRETQYF. The CDR3 nucleotides read TGTGCCAGCAGTCCCCCTGGGCTAGCGGGACGGGAGACCCAGTACTTC.

This chain uses TRBV7-6 with TRBJ2-3, with D hard to call. CDR3 length: 12 residues. Trimming removed 6 bases at V and 4 bases at J, with 8 bases between. CDR1 SGHVS and CDR2 FNYEAQ come from the germline V gene. The CDR3 coding sequence is TGTGCCAGCAGTAGTAGGGCAGATACGCAGTATTTT. Translation gives CASSSRADTQYF.

The chain is built from TRBV6-1 and TRBJ1-4, with no clear D. Germline CDR1 reads MNHNS; CDR2 reads SASEGT. The CDR3 spans 15 residues. Trimming stripped 6 bases from V and 3 bases from J, with 14 bases between. Here the CDR3 DNA reads TGTGCCAGCAGCGGAGCCCAGGTCCCTAATGAAAAACTGTTTTTT. Protein sequence: CASSGAQVPNEKLFF.

The CDR3 reads CASTFGGGFYNEQFF. The CDR3 DNA reads as TGTGCCAGCACCTTTGGCGGGGGATTCTACAATGAGCAGTTCTTC. This chain joins TRBV11-2 and TRBJ2-1; 7 nucleotides line up with TRBD2. Germline lookup yields CDR1 SGHAT and CDR2 FQNNGV. The V segment lost 7 bases and the J segment 3 bases; nucleotides outside the gene matches: 9. The CDR3 totals 15 residues.

The chain is built from TRBV15 and TRBJ2-4; maybe TRBD1 (5 bases). CDR3 size: 17 residues. The ends were cut back, 5 bases at V and 1 base at J, with 18 bases in the middle. Germline V gives CDR1 LNHNV, CDR2 YYDKDF (reference sequence). The CDR3, as DNA: TGTGCCACCAGCCCAGATGTGGGCAGGGCGGCCAAAAACATTCAGTACTTC. Translated: CATSPDVGRAAKNIQYF.

CDR3 DNA: TGCGCCAGCAGCCTACTGCACAATGAGCAGTTCTTC. This encodes CASSLLHNEQFF. The chain carries TRBV10-2 and TRBJ2-1; unclear D gene. CDR1 is WSHSY and CDR2 is SAAADI in the germline V gene. Trimming removed 6 bases at V and 5 bases at J, with 8 bases between. The length of the CDR3 is 12 residues.

Worth noting for this clone: The sample carries other DNA sequences with the same CDR3. V is TRBV18 and J is TRBJ1-1, with D hard to call. Trimming took 1 base from V and 2 from J, leaving 2 bases between them. The CDR3 loop spans 12 amino acids. In germline, CDR1 is KGHSH, CDR2 LQKENI. CDR3: CASSPLNTEAFF. CDR3 DNA: TGTGCCAGCTCACCACTAAACACTGAAGCTTTCTTT.

This chain connects TRBV11-2 to TRBJ2-2, with 7 bases lining up with TRBD1. This CDR3 contains 13 residues. Germline V gene lookup returns CDR1 SGHAT and CDR2 FQNNGV. The V gene end was trimmed by 3 bases and the J gene end by 8 bases; junction bases not matched to a gene: 3. The CDR3 region has the DNA TGTGCCAGCAGCTTTGACAGGGCTGGGGAGCTGTTTTTT. Protein: CASSFDRAGELFF.

This clone was detected only once. J is TRBJ2-7 and V is TRBV5-1; 10 bases align to TRBD2. From germline, CDR1 is SGHRS and CDR2 YFSETQ. The CDR3 loop spans 22 amino acids. V shed 1 base and J 5 bases; nucleotides not matched to a gene: 27. DNA of the CDR3: TGCGCCAGCAGCTTGTTTCCCCCTCGATCACCTAGCGGGAGTCGAGAAAAGGACGAGCAGTACTTC. Its translation: CASSLFPPRSPSGSREKDEQYF.

The genes are TRBV7-2 and TRBJ2-3; 7 bases agree with TRBD2. V lost 1 base to trimming and J lost 5 bases; unmatched junction nucleotides: 6. The CDR3 is made up of 15 amino acids. Germline CDR1 and CDR2: SGHTA and FQGNSA. CDR3 region: CASSLDGGRGDTQYF. The DNA of the CDR3 is TGTGCCAGCAGCTTAGATGGCGGGAGAGGAGATACGCAGTATTTT.

The V and J genes are TRBV5-1 and TRBJ2-7; D remains ambiguous. Germline V gene lookup returns CDR1 SGHRS and CDR2 YFSETQ. CDR3 length equals 14 residues. Deletions cut 5 bases from V and 1 base from J, with 13 bases between. CDR3 residues: CASSSEVRSYEQYF. The CDR3 nucleotides are TGCGCCAGCAGTTCCGAGGTGAGATCCTACGAGCAGTACTTC.

The gene calls are TRBV19 and TRBJ2-7; 9 nucleotides match TRBD1. Germline assignment: CDR1 LNHDA and CDR2 SQIVND (reference sequence). This CDR3 contains 14 residues. The ends lost 7 bases at V and 2 bases at J; junction bases unmatched: 6. The CDR3 here is CASTAGTGPYEQYF. The CDR3, as DNA: TGTGCCAGTACCGCAGGGACAGGGCCCTACGAGCAGTACTTC.

In this sample, this clone turned up once. This chain links TRBV9 with TRBJ1-5, with TRBD1 as a possible D gene (6 bases). The CDR3 consists of 14 residues. V shed 0 bases and J shed 5 bases, with 9 bases lying between them. CDR1 is SGDLS and CDR2 is YYNGEE in the germline V gene. This CDR3 reads CASSVAGEHQPQHF. The DNA of the CDR3 is TGTGCCAGCAGCGTAGCAGGGGAGCATCAGCCCCAGCATTTT. Based on the CDR3 plus reference TRBV9 and TRBJ1-5, the full variable domain is DSGVTQTPKHLITATGQRVTLRCSPRSGDLSVYWYQQSLDQGLQFLIQYYNGEERAKGNILERFSAQQFPDLHSELNLSSLELGDSALYFCASSVAGEHQPQHFGDGTRLSIL.

The CDR3 sequence: CASSPRGQAYEQYF. CDR3 DNA sequence: TGTGCCAGTAGTCCCCGGGGGCAAGCCTACGAGCAGTACTTC. The chain links TRBV19 to TRBJ2-7; D assignment may be TRBD1 or TRBD2 (6 bases each). Trimming removed 5 bases at V and 2 bases at J, with 13 bases between. Per the germline V gene, CDR1 is LNHDA and CDR2 is SQIVND (reference sequence). This CDR3 is 14 amino acids long. Combining the CDR3 with reference TRBV19 and TRBJ2-7 gives the whole variable domain DGGITQSPKYLFRKEGQNVTLSCEQNLNHDAMYWYRQDPGQGLRLIYYSQIVNDFQKGDIAEGYSVSREKKESFPLTVTSAQKNPTAFYLCASSPRGQAYEQYFGPGTRLTVT.

Of note for this clone: The germline gene is not matched at one end of the junction; a read error may be the cause. The chain carries TRBV20-1 and TRBJ2-7; TRBD1 matches at 7 bases. This CDR3 region has 9 residues. The germline gives CDR1 DFQATT, CDR2 SNEGSKA (reference sequence). CDR3 amino acids: CSESTGLFF. CDR3 sequence (DNA): TGCAGTGAGTCGACAGGGTTGTTCTTC.

V usage is TRBV18 and J usage is TRBJ2-7; 8 bases are shared with TRBD2. V shed 3 bases and J 6 bases; nucleotides not matched to a gene: 7. Germline V gene data show CDR1 as KGHSH and CDR2 as LQKENI. The CDR3 has 14 residues. The DNA for the CDR3 is TGTGCCAGCTCACCCGGGACTAGGTCAGGCGAGCAGTACTTC. It translates to CASSPGTRSGEQYF.

The gene calls are TRBV10-3 and TRBJ1-5, with 7 bases fitting TRBD1. CDR3 length: 15 residues. Germline values: CDR1 ENHRY, CDR2 SYGVKD. J gave up 6 bases and V 0 bases, and 5 bases lay outside the gene matches. This CDR3 reads CAISESEGAGQPQHF. CDR3 in DNA: TGTGCCATCAGTGAGTCGGAGGGGGCTGGTCAGCCCCAGCATTTT.

Note on this clone: Additional DNA sequences in this sample encode the identical CDR3. This chain connects TRBV9 to TRBJ2-3, with a possible D match to TRBD1 (6 bases). From germline, CDR1 is SGDLS and CDR2 YYNGEE. Trimming pared 4 bases from V and 2 bases from J, leaving 11 bases between. The CDR3 loop spans 14 amino acids. CDR3 sequence: CASSTRTDTDTQYF. DNA for the CDR3: TGTGCCAGCAGCACCAGGACAGACACAGATACGCAGTATTTT.

The chain has TRBV19 and TRBJ2-7; tentative D call: TRBD1 (5 bases). Per the germline V gene, CDR1 is LNHDA and CDR2 is SQIVND (reference sequence). V lost 6 bases, J lost 1 base, and 10 bases lay in between. The CDR3 loop spans 13 amino acids. CDR3 DNA: TGTGCCAGTAGCCCACAGGTATCCTACGAGCAGTACTTC. Translation gives CASSPQVSYEQYF.

The chain employs TRBV5-1 and TRBJ2-7; either TRBD1 or TRBD2 may fit D (5 bases each). Germline V gene sequence: CDR1 SGHRS, CDR2 YFSETQ. The CDR3 has 15 residues. The V and J ends lost 1 base and 6 bases respectively, with 17 bases between them. The CDR3 loop reads CASSLWAAGDGEQYF. The CDR3 region has the DNA TGCGCCAGCAGCTTGTGGGCAGCCGGGGACGGCGAGCAGTACTTC. Full variable domain (outside the CDR3, taken from reference TRBV5-1 and TRBJ2-7): KAGVTQTPRYLIKTRGQQVTLSCSPISGHRSVSWYQQTPGQGLQFLFEYFSETQRNKGNFPGRFSGRQFSNSRSEMNVSTLELGDSALYLCASSLWAAGDGEQYFGPGTRLTVT.

This clone was seen only once. This sequence joins TRBV12-2 and TRBJ2-7; TRBD2 is the table's D call, not checked against the DNA. TRBV12-2 is designated a pseudogene. There are 14 residues in the CDR3. CDR3 in amino acids: CASRLVVPSSEQYF. CDR3 DNA: TGTGCAAGTCGCTTAGTAGTGCCCTCCTCCGAGCAGTACTTC.

The rearrangement uses TRBV27 and TRBJ1-4, with D tentatively TRBD1 (5 bases). The V and J ends lost 6 bases and 0 bases respectively, with 11 bases between them. CDR3 size: 15 residues. Germline CDR1 reads MNHEY; CDR2 reads SMNVEV (reference sequence). CDR3 residues: CASRTLRATNEKLFF. The CDR3 DNA follows: TGTGCCAGCAGGACACTCAGGGCAACTAATGAAAAACTGTTTTTT.